The clone carrying this TCR beta chain is a singleton in its sample. Its target is unknown. The CDR3 is 11 residues long. The V end lost 7 bases, the J end lost 5 bases, and 9 bases lay between the germline ends. Germline loops: CDR1 SQVTM, CDR2 ANQGSEA. The source of the sample is a study of Tregs in tolerant kidney transplant recipients. Broader study findings: In tolerant patients, donor-specific Tregs outgrew total Tregs, suggesting antigen-driven expansion.

CD4+CD25+CD127- Tregs, CD4+CD25- non-Tregs, CD4 and CD8 cells were sorted. Data came from immunoSEQ multiplex PCR; TCRdb stores just in-frame clones and leaves some out. The sample consists of 60,000 to 70,000 clones, roughly 92% of them appearing once. The chain couples TRBV29-1 to TRBJ1-3; D unresolved. This TCR was sampled from a human donor who received a combined kidney and bone marrow transplant. Sequenced material: CD8+ T cells from blood, taken before the transplant. This CDR3 reads CSASGRNTIYF. CDR3 bases: TGCAGCGCTTCCGGGAGAAACACCATATATTTT.